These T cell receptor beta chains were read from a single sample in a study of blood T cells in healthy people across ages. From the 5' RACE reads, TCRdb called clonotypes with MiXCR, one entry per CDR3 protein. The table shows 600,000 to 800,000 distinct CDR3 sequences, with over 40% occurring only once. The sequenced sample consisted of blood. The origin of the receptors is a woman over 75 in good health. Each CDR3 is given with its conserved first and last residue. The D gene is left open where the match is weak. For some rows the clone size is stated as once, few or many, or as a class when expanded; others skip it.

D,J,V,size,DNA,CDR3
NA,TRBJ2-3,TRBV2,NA,TGTGCCAGCAAAGAAGTTTGGGGAGCCACAGATACGCAGTATTTT,CASKEVWGATDTQYF
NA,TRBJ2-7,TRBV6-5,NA,TGTGCCAGCAGTTACTCGACATGGGGGGCTGGCGAGCAGTACTTC,CASSYSTWGAGEQYF
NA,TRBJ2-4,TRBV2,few,TGTGCCAGCAGCCGTATAGCCAAAAACATTCAGTACTTC,CASSRIAKNIQYF
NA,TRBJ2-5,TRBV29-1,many,TGCAGCGTTGACGAGTCTACGGTGACCCAGTACTTC,CSVDESTVTQYF
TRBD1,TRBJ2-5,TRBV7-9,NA,TGTGCCAGCAGGACAACAGGGGGCGCAGAGACCCAGTACTTC,CASRTTGGAETQYF
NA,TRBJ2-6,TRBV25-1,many,TGTGCCAGCAGTGAATCAGGTCGAAAATCCTCTGGGGCCAACGTCCTGACTTTC,CASSESGRKSSGANVLTF
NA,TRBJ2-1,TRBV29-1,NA,TGCAGCGCAATCGGGACGAGCGTAGAGCAGTTCTTC,CSAIGTSVEQFF
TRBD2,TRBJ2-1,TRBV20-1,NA,TGCAGTGCTAGATCCCCCCTAGCGGATGAGCAGTTCTTC,CSARSPLADEQFF
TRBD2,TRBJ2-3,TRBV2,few,TGTGCCAGCGGAGAGCGGGGATCTGTGGATACGCAGTATTTT,CASGERGSVDTQYF
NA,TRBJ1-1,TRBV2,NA,TGTGTCAGCAGTGCAGACATGAACACTGAAGCTTTCTTT,CVSSADMNTEAFF
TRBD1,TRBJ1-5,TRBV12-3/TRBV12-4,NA,TGTGCCAGCAGTTGGGGACAGGGGGCCCAGAGCAATCAGCCCCAGCATTTT,CASSWGQGAQSNQPQHF
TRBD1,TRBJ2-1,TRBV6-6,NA,TGTGCCAGCAGTTACTCGTCAGGGGGCCTTAATGAGCAGTTCTTC,CASSYSSGGLNEQFF